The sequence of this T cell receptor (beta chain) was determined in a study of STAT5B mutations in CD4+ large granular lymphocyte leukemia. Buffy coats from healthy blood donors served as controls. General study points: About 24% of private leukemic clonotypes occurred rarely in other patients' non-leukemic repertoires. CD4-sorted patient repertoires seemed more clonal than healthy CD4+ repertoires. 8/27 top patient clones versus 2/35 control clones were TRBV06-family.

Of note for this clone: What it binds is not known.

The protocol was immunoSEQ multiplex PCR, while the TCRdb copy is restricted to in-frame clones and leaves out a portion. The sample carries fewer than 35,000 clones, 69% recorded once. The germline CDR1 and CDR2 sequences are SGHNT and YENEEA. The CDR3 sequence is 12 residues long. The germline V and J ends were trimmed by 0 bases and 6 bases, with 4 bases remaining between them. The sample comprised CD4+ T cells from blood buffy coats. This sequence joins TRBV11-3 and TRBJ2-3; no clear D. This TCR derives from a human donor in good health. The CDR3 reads CASSLDRDTQYF. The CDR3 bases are TGTGCCAGCAGCTTAGATCGGGATACGCAGTATTTT.